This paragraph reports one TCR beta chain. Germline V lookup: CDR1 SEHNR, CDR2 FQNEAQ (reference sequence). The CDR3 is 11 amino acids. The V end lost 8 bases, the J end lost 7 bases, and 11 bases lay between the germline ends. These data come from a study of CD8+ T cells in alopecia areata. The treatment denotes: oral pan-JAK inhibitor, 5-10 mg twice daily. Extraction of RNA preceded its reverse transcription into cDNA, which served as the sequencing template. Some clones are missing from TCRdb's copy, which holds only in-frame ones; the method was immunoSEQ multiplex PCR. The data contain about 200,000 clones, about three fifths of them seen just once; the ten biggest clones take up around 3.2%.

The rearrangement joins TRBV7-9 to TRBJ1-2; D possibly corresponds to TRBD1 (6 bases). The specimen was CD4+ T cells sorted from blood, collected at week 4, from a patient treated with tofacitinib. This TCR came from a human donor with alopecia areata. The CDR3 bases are TGTGCCAGCCCACAGGGAACTGGCTACACCTTC. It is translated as CASPQGTGYTF. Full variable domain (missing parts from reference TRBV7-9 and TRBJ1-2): DTGVSQNPRHKITKRGQNVTFRCDPISEHNRLYWYRQTLGQGPEFLTYFQNEAQLEKSRLLSDRFSAERPKGSFSTLEIQRTEQGDSAMYLCASPQGTGYTFGSGTRLTVV.